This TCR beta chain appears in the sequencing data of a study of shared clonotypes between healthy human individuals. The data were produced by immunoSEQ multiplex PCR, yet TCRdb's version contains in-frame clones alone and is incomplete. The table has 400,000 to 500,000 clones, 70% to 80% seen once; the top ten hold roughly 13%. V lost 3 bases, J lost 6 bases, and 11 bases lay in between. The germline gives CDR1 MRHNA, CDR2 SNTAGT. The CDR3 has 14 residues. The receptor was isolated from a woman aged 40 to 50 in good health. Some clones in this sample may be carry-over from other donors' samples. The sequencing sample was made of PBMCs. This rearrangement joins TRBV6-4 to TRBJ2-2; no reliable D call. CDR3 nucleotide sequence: TGTGCCAGCAGTGATGGGTACTTCGCCGGGGAGCTGTTTTTT. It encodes CASSDGYFAGELFF.